A selection of T cell receptor beta chains follows, all from one sample in a study of regulatory T cells. TCRdb's table, derived via immunoSEQ multiplex PCR, lists solely in-frame clones and lacks some. The sample shows approximately 4,000 clones, 80% to 95% of them seen only once. The source material was CD4+ Tregs sorted from blood. These receptors were collected from a child younger than 10 with CD3G deficiency. Each CDR3 is given with its conserved first and last residue. D genes are given only for firm matches. Only part of the rows carry a size: once, few, many, or a class if the clone is expanded.

D	V	size	J	CDR3	DNA
TRBD2	TRBV30	.	TRBJ2-1	CAWSLPGGHYNEQFF	TGTGCCTGGAGTCTACCGGGAGGACACTACAATGAGCAGTTCTTC
TRBD1	TRBV28	.	TRBJ1-1	CASSPRFSRDRGHTEAFF	TGTGCCAGCAGTCCTAGATTTAGTCGGGACAGGGGTCATACTGAAGCTTTCTTT
TRBD1	TRBV5-1	.	TRBJ2-7	CASSLGQGIYEQYF	TGCGCCAGCAGCTTGGGACAGGGAATATACGAGCAGTACTTC
.	TRBV6-1	.	TRBJ1-1	CASSDPGHPRGTEAFF	TGTGCCAGCAGTGACCCGGGACACCCAAGGGGCACTGAAGCTTTCTTT
.	TRBV28	.	TRBJ1-1	CASSSPRGMNTEAFF	TGTGCCAGCAGTTCGCCACGAGGGATGAACACTGAAGCTTTCTTT
.	TRBV6-1	.	TRBJ2-7	CASSEIPRGDYEQYF	TGTGCCAGCAGTGAGATCCCCAGGGGGGATTACGAGCAGTACTTC
.	TRBV7-2	.	TRBJ2-7	CASSLGEDILYEQYF	TGTGCCAGCAGCTTAGGGGAGGACATTCTATACGAGCAGTACTTC
TRBD1	TRBV28	.	TRBJ2-7	CASSGQGRYEQYF	TGTGCCAGCAGTGGACAGGGGCGGTACGAGCAGTACTTC
TRBD1	TRBV11-2	.	TRBJ2-2	CASSRWGTGVNTGELFF	TGTGCCAGCAGCCGGTGGGGGACAGGGGTGAACACCGGGGAGCTGTTTTTT
TRBD1	TRBV9	.	TRBJ2-6	CASSPGGAGANVLTF	TGTGCCAGCAGCCCAGGGGGCGCTGGGGCCAACGTCCTGACTTTC
.	TRBV27	.	TRBJ2-7	CASSPRGVKNEQYF	TGTGCCAGCAGTCCCAGAGGGGTAAAAAACGAGCAGTACTTC
.	TRBV28	once	TRBJ2-4	CASSPLGAKNIQYF	TGTGCCAGCAGTCCCCTCGGGGCCAAAAACATTCAGTACTTC
.	TRBV6-1	.	TRBJ2-7	CASRRGPLVYEQYF	TGTGCCAGCCGGCGGGGCCCCCTAGTTTACGAGCAGTACTTC
.	TRBV10-3	once	TRBJ2-7	CAISERFPGPYEQYF	TGTGCCATCAGTGAGCGGTTCCCTGGACCCTACGAGCAGTACTTC
TRBD2	TRBV28	.	TRBJ2-1	CASSLSVLAGGRSSYNEQFF	TGTGCCAGCAGTTTATCGGTACTAGCGGGAGGGCGAAGCTCCTACAATGAGCAGTTCTTC
TRBD2	TRBV6-1	.	TRBJ2-1	CASSEAGGRSEQFF	TGTGCCAGCAGTGAAGCAGGCGGGAGGAGTGAGCAGTTCTTC
.	TRBV19	.	TRBJ1-2	CASSMRGAGYGYTF	TGTGCCAGTAGTATGCGGGGGGCCGGGTATGGCTACACCTTC
.	TRBV18	.	TRBJ2-6	CASSPSVHSGANVLTF	TGTGCCAGCTCACCTTCGGTCCACTCTGGGGCCAACGTCCTGACTTTC